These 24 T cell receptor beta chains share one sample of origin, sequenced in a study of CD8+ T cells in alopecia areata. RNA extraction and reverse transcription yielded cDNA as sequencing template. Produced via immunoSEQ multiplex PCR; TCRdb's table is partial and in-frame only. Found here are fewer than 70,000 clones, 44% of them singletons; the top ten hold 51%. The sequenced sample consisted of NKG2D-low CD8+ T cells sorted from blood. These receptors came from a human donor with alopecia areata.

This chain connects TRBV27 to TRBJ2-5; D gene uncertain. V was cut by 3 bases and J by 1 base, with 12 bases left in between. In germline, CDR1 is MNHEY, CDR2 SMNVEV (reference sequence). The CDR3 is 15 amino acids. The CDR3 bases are TGTGCCAGCAGTTTGGGGAACGGCCTCCAAGAGACCCAGTACTTC. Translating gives CASSLGNGLQETQYF.

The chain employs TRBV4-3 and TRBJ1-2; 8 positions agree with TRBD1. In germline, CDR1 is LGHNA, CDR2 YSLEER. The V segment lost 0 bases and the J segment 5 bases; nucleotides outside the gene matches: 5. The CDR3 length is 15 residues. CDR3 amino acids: CASSQDGQGRYGYTF. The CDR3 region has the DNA TGCGCCAGCAGCCAAGACGGACAGGGAAGGTATGGCTACACCTTC.

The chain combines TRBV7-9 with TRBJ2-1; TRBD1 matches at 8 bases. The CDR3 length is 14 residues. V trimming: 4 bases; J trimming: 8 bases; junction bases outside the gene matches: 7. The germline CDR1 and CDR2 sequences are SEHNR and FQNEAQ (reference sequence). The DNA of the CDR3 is TGTGCCAGCAGCTCCGGACAGGGAGGCTATGAGCAGTTCTTC. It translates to CASSSGQGGYEQFF.

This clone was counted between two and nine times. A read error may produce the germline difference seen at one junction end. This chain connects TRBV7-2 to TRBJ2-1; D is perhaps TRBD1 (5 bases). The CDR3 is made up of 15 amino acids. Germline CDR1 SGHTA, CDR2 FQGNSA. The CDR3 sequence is CASILNQGWYNEQFF. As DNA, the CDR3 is TGTGCCAGCATCTTAAACCAGGGTTGGTACAATGAGCAGTTCTTC.

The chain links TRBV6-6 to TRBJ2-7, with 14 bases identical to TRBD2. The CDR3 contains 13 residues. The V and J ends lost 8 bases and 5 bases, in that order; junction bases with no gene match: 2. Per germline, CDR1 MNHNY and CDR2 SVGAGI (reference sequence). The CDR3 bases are TGTGCCAGCGCGACTAGCGGGAGGGACGAGCAGTACTTC. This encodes CASATSGRDEQYF.

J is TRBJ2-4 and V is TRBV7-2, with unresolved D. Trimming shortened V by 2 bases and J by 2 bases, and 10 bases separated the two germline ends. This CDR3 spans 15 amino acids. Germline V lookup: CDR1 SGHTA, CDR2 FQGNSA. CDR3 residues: CASSLSRGTKNIQYF. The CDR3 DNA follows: TGTGCCAGCAGCTTAAGCCGAGGAACCAAAAACATTCAGTACTTC.

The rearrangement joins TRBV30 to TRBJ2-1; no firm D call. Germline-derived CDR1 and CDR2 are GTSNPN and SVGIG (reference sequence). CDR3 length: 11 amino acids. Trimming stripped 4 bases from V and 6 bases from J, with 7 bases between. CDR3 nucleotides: TGTGCCTGGAATTGGGGCAATGAGCAGTTCTTC. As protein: CAWNWGNEQFF.

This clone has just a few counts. The CDR3 here is CSVLEYGTAANIQYF. CDR3 nucleotide sequence: TGCAGCGTCCTGGAATACGGAACGGCCGCAAACATTCAGTACTTC. The chain has TRBV29-1 and TRBJ2-4; D not certain. V lost 6 bases, J lost 6 bases, and 21 bases lay in between. Germline values: CDR1 SQVTM, CDR2 ANQGSEA. The CDR3 totals 15 residues. Filled out from reference TRBV29-1 and TRBJ2-4, the complete variable domain reads SAVISQKPSRDICQRGTSLTIQCQVDSQVTMMFWYRQQPGQSLTLIATANQGSEATYESGFVIDKFPISRPNLTFSTLTVSNMSPEDSSIYLCSVLEYGTAANIQYFGAGTRLSVL.

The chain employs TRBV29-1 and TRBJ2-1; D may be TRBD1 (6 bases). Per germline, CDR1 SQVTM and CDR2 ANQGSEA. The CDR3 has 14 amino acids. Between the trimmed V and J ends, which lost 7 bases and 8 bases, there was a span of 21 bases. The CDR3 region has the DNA TGCAGCGCCCCCCGGCAGGGGTTAGGGGATGAGCAGTTCTTC. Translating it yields CSAPRQGLGDEQFF.

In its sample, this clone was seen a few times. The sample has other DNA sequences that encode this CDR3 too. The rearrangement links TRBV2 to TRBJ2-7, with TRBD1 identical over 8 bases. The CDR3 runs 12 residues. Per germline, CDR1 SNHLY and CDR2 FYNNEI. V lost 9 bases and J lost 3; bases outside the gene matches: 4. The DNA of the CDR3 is TGTGCCAGTGGAACAGGGGGCTACGAGCAGTACTTC. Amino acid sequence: CASGTGGYEQYF.

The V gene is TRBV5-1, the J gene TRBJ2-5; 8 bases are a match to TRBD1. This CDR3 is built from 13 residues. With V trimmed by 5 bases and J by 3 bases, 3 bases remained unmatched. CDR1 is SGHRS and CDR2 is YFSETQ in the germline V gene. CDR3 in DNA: TGCGCCAGCAGACCGACAGGGGAAGAGACCCAGTACTTC. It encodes CASRPTGEETQYF.

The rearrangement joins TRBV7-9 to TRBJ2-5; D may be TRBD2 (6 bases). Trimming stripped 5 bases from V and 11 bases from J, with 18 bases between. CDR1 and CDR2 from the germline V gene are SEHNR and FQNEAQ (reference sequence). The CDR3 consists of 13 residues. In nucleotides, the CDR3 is TGTGCCAGCAGCCCGCGGGGATCGGGGGAGCAGTACTTC. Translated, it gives CASSPRGSGEQYF. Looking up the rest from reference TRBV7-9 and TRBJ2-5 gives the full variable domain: DTGVSQNPRHKITKRGQNVTFRCDPISEHNRLYWYRQTLGQGPEFLTYFQNEAQLEKSRLLSDRFSAERPKGSFSTLEIQRTEQGDSAMYLCASSPRGSGEQYFGPGTRLLVL.

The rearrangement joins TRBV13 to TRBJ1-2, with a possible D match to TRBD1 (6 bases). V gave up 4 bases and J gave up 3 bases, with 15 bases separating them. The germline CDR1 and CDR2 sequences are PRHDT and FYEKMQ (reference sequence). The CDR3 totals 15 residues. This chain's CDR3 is CASSYHAGGDYGYTF. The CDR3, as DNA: TGTGCCAGCAGCTACCACGCGGGGGGCGACTATGGCTACACCTTC.

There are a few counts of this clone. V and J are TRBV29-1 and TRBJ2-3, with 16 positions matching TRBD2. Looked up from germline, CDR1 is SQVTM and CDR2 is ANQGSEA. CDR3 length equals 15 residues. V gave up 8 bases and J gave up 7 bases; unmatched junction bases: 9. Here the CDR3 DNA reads TGCAGCCCCGAGGGACTAGCGGGAGGGCCAAATACGCAGTATTTT. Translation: CSPEGLAGGPNTQYF.

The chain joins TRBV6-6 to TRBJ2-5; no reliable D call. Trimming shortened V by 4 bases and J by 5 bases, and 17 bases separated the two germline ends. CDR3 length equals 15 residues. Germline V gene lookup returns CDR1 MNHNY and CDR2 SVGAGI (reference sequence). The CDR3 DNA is TGTGCCAGCAGTTTGCCGGGCCCCCGCGAGGAGACCCAGTACTTC. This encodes CASSLPGPREETQYF.

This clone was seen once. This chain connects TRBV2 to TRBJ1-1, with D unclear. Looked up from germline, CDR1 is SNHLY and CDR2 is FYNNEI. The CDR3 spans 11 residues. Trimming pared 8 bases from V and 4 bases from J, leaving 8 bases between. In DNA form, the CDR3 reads TGTGCCAGCCCAGGCGGCACTGAAGCTTTCTTT. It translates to CASPGGTEAFF.

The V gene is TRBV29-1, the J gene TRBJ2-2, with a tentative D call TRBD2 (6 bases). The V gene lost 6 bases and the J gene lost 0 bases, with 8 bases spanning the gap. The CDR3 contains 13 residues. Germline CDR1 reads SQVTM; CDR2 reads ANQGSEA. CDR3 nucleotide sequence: TGCAGCGTGGGGACTGCGAACACCGGGGAGCTGTTTTTT. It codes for CSVGTANTGELFF.

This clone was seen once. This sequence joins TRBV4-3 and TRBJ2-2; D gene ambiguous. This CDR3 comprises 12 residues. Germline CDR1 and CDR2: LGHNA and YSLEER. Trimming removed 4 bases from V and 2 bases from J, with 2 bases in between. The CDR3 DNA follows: TGCGCCAGCAGCCTTAACACCGGGGAGCTGTTTTTT. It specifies CASSLNTGELFF.

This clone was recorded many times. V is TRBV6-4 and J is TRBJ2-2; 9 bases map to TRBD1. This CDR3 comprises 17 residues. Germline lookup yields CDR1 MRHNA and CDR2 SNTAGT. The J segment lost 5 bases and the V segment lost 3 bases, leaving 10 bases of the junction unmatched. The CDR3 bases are TGTGCCAGCAGTGAAACAGGGGGCGCCGGGGGAACCGGGGAGCTGTTTTTT. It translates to CASSETGGAGGTGELFF.

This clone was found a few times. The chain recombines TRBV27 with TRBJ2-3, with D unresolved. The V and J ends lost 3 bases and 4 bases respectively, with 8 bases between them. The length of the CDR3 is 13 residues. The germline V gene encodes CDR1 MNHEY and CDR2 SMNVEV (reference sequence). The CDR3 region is CASSFGSPDTQYF. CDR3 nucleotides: TGTGCCAGCAGTTTTGGGTCCCCAGATACGCAGTATTTT.

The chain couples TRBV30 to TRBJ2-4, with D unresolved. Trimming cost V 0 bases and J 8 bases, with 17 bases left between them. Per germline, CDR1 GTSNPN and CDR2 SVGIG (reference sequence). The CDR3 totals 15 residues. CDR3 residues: CAWSVRQVVKDIQYF. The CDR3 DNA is TGTGCCTGGAGTGTACGGCAGGTAGTGAAGGACATTCAGTACTTC.

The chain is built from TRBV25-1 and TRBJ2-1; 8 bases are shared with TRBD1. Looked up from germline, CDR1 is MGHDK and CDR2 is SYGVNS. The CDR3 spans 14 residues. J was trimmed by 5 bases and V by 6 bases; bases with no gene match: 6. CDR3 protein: CASRSTGANNEQFF. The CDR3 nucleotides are TGTGCCAGCAGATCGACAGGGGCTAACAATGAGCAGTTCTTC.

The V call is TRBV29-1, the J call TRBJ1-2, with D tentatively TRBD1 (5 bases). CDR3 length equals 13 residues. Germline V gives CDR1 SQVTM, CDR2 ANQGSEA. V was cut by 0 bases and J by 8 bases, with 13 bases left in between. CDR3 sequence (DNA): TGCAGCGTTGAAGACACCGAGGGGTGGGGCTACACCTTC. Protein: CSVEDTEGWGYTF.

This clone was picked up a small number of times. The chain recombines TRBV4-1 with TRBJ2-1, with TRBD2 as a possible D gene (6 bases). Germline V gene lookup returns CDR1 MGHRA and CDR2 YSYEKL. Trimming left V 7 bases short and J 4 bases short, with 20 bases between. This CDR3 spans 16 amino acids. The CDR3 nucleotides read TGCGCCAGCATCCTGGAACCGGGACTCTCATACAATGAGCAGTTCTTC. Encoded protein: CASILEPGLSYNEQFF.